What follows is one T cell receptor (beta chain) and its context. MiXCR, run by TCRdb on the RACE reads, gives a single entry per CDR3 protein. Of about 290,000 distinct CDR3 sequences listed, almost 8% were seen once; the top ten hold roughly 1.2%. The CDR3 loop spans 16 amino acids. Germline lookup yields CDR1 SGHRS and CDR2 YFSETQ. Trimming took off 0 bases at V and 6 bases at J, with 16 bases between the two ends. This sample was taken from a study of human T cells and chemical hapten exposure. Time point here: pre-sensitization, week 0. The treatment here: therapeutic diphenylcyclopropenone sensitization with weekly scalp DPC.

The sequence was collected from a man aged 18-30 years with alopecia areata. Some clones in this sample may be carry-over from other donors' samples. The J gene is TRBJ1-5, the V gene TRBV5-1; TRBD1 is a possible D gene (5 bases). The sample was whole blood, taken in connection with sensitization to the hapten diphenylcyclopropenone (DPC). CDR3 in amino acids: CASSLVSGQGSQPQHF. The CDR3 bases are TGCGCCAGCAGCTTGGTTTCCGGGCAGGGAAGTCAGCCCCAGCATTTT.